The 23 T cell receptor beta chains given below trace back to one sample, sequenced in a study of cytomegalovirus exposure and HLA in healthy donors. Both 60 Vbeta primers and 13 Jbeta primers went into the PCR. Here immunoSEQ multiplex PCR was the method, and the copy in TCRdb shows in-frame clones only, minus some. The table lists 150,000 to 200,000 clones, nearly 80% of them singletons. What was sequenced was PBMCs. These receptors were obtained from a man aged 45 to 65 in good health and CMV-seropositive.

In the case of this clone: This specimen includes other DNA sequences encoding the same CDR3. This rearrangement joins TRBV5-6 to TRBJ1-2, with TRBD1 matching 10 bases. The CDR3 loop spans 13 amino acids. Per the germline V gene, CDR1 is SGHDT and CDR2 is YYEEEE. V was clipped by 0 bases and J by 7 bases; unmatched bases: 0. Here the CDR3 reads CASSLGTGGGYTF. DNA for the CDR3: TGTGCCAGCAGCTTGGGGACAGGGGGTGGCTACACCTTC.

This sequence joins TRBV29-1 and TRBJ1-1; 7 bases line up with TRBD1. CDR1 and CDR2 from the germline V gene are SQVTM and ANQGSEA. The CDR3 sequence is 13 residues long. With V trimmed by 7 bases and J by 6 bases, 11 bases remained unmatched. CDR3: CSAVDRVYAEAFF. Here the CDR3 DNA reads TGCAGCGCTGTTGACAGGGTGTACGCTGAAGCTTTCTTT.

The chain couples TRBV7-7 to TRBJ2-2; D unclear. Germline V gene lookup returns CDR1 SSHAT and CDR2 FNYEAQ (reference sequence). The CDR3 has 13 residues. V dropped 2 bases and J dropped 3 bases, with 4 bases sitting between them. The DNA for the CDR3 is TGTGCCAGCAGCTTATCGGACACCGGGGAGCTGTTTTTT. Protein sequence: CASSLSDTGELFF. Looking up the rest from reference TRBV7-7 and TRBJ2-2 gives the full variable domain: GAGVSQSPRYKVTKRGQDVTLRCDPISSHATLYWYQQALGQGPEFLTYFNYEAQPDKSGLPSDRFSAERPEGSISTLTIQRTEQRDSAMYRCASSLSDTGELFFGEGSRLTVL.

This clone appeared a few times. The gene calls are TRBV28 and TRBJ2-3; TRBD1 matches at 8 bases. Trimming removed 2 bases from V and 6 bases from J; junction bases left unmatched: 16. Germline V gives CDR1 MDHEN, CDR2 SYDVKM. This CDR3 region has 18 residues. CDR3 residues: CASSLIDGSGGGFDTQYF. The CDR3 region has the DNA TGTGCCAGCAGTTTAATTGATGGGTCAGGGGGCGGTTTTGATACGCAGTATTTT.

The chain couples TRBV28 to TRBJ1-1; D is undetermined. CDR1 is MDHEN, CDR2 SYDVKM, per germline. The V and J ends lost 3 bases and 0 bases respectively, with 11 bases between them. This CDR3 has 15 residues. DNA of the CDR3: TGTGCCAGCAGTTTTGGCCCCGGGGTGAACACTGAAGCTTTCTTT. This encodes CASSFGPGVNTEAFF.

V gene TRBV6-5 combines with J gene TRBJ1-6; D is possibly TRBD1 (6 bases). CDR3 length: 12 amino acids. Trimming shortened V by 6 bases and J by 8 bases, and 8 bases separated the two germline ends. The germline V gene has CDR1 MNHEY and CDR2 SVGAGI. The CDR3 DNA sequence: TGTGCCAGCAGACAGGGTTATTCACCCCTCCACTTT. Amino acid sequence: CASRQGYSPLHF.

This clone was counted a single time. The CDR3 region is CASSRQGAANIQYF. DNA for the CDR3: TGTGCCAGCAGCCGACAGGGGGCCGCAAACATTCAGTACTTC. The chain is built from TRBV28 and TRBJ2-4; 10 bases match TRBD1. The CDR3 runs to 14 residues. V lost 6 bases to trimming and J lost 6 bases; unmatched junction nucleotides: 5. The germline V gene encodes CDR1 MDHEN and CDR2 SYDVKM.

This chain uses TRBV30 with TRBJ2-5; no firm D call. The CDR3 has 12 amino acids. The V end was cut by 2 bases, the J end by 4 bases, with 8 bases between. CDR1 and CDR2 (germline): GTSNPN, SVGIG (reference sequence). CDR3: CAWSSGSETQYF. CDR3 coding DNA: TGTGCCTGGAGTTCAGGATCAGAGACCCAGTACTTC.

This clone was seen a handful of times. The chain recombines TRBV7-2 with TRBJ1-5; possible D gene TRBD1, 6 bases. Germline loops: CDR1 SGHTA, CDR2 FQGNSA. Deletions cut 0 bases from V and 6 bases from J, with 6 bases between. The CDR3 runs to 13 residues. This CDR3 is CASSLAGGQPQHF. Here the CDR3 DNA reads TGTGCCAGCAGCTTAGCAGGGGGTCAGCCCCAGCATTTT.

V is TRBV7-9 and J is TRBJ2-2; TRBD1 matches 9 bases. The germline CDR1 and CDR2 sequences are SEHNR and FQNEAQ (reference sequence). The CDR3 spans 17 residues. V was clipped by 1 base and J by 1 base; unmatched bases: 4. CDR3 sequence (DNA): TGTGCCAGCAGCTTAGTGAAGGGACAGGGGAACACCGGGGAGCTGTTTTTT. It is translated as CASSLVKGQGNTGELFF.

The gene calls are TRBV7-2 and TRBJ1-2; D possibly corresponds to TRBD1 (5 bases). Germline loops: CDR1 SGHTA, CDR2 FQGNSA. The V end lost 1 base, the J end lost 2 bases, and 8 bases lay between the germline ends. The CDR3 totals 14 residues. The CDR3 DNA follows: TGTGCCAGCAGCTTAGTCCCAGGGAACTATGGCTACACCTTC. It yields the protein CASSLVPGNYGYTF.

This rearrangement joins TRBV6-1 to TRBJ1-1; tentatively, D is TRBD1 (6 bases). Germline V gene sequence: CDR1 MNHNS, CDR2 SASEGT. V was clipped by 6 bases and J by 2 bases, with 16 bases between them. CDR3 size: 15 residues. The CDR3 loop reads CASSLRGGSNTEAFF. CDR3 nucleotides: TGTGCCAGCAGCCTCCGGGGGGGCTCTAACACTGAAGCTTTCTTT.

This chain connects TRBV2 to TRBJ1-2; 7 nucleotides agree with TRBD1. CDR3 length: 11 amino acids. Germline V gene lookup returns CDR1 SNHLY and CDR2 FYNNEI. With V trimmed by 9 bases and J by 5 bases, 3 bases remained unmatched. Here the CDR3 reads CARRQGYGYTF. The DNA of the CDR3 is TGTGCCAGGCGACAGGGTTATGGCTACACCTTC.

This clone was observed a handful of times. The J gene is TRBJ1-6, the V gene TRBV28, with 9 bases lining up with TRBD1. Trimming took 6 bases from V and 7 from J; bases not matched to a gene: 7. CDR1 is MDHEN and CDR2 is SYDVKM in the germline V gene. The CDR3 covers 15 residues. This CDR3 reads CASRENRGHNSPLHF. The CDR3 DNA follows: TGTGCCAGCAGGGAGAACAGGGGGCACAATTCACCCCTCCACTTT.

This clone has just one count. The chain combines TRBV5-4 with TRBJ1-1; 7 nucleotides line up with TRBD1. The V segment lost 1 base and the J segment 0 bases; nucleotides outside the gene matches: 3. Germline lookup yields CDR1 SGHNT and CDR2 YYREEE (reference sequence). This CDR3 contains 15 residues. The CDR3 reads CASSLITGVNTEAFF. In DNA form, the CDR3 reads TGTGCCAGCAGCTTGATTACAGGGGTGAACACTGAAGCTTTCTTT.

This clone was found a few times. The chain couples TRBV4-2 to TRBJ2-2; possibly TRBD1 for D (6 bases). V was clipped by 0 bases and J by 4 bases, with 12 bases between them. Germline V gene data show CDR1 as LGHNA and CDR2 as YNFKEQ. The CDR3 is 16 amino acids. The CDR3 region is CASSQDPGVSTGELFF. The CDR3 coding sequence is TGTGCCAGCAGCCAAGATCCAGGGGTGAGCACCGGGGAGCTGTTTTTT.

The J gene is TRBJ2-7, the V gene TRBV28; possible D gene TRBD1, 5 bases. Looked up from germline, CDR1 is MDHEN and CDR2 is SYDVKM. The CDR3 has 15 residues. V lost 5 bases, J lost 2 bases, and 16 bases lay in between. The chain's CDR3 is CASSAHQGAPYEQYF. The CDR3 nucleotides read TGTGCCAGCAGTGCGCATCAGGGTGCCCCCTACGAGCAGTACTTC.

This clone was picked up one time. The rearrangement uses TRBV2 and TRBJ1-1; weak D call: TRBD1 (5 bases). The CDR3 covers 12 residues. V was clipped by 6 bases and J by 8 bases, with 13 bases between them. Germline V lookup: CDR1 SNHLY, CDR2 FYNNEI. CDR3 coding DNA: TGTGCCAGCAGGGCGGGACTCGCCGAAGCTTTCTTT. Amino acids: CASRAGLAEAFF.

This chain uses TRBV27 with TRBJ1-1, with TRBD1 matching 11 bases. The germline V gene encodes CDR1 MNHEY and CDR2 SMNVEV (reference sequence). The CDR3 sequence is 15 residues long. The V gene end was trimmed by 5 bases and the J gene end by 4 bases; junction bases not matched to a gene: 6. For the CDR3, the DNA is TGTGCCAGCAGTGCGGACAGGGGGCGTCTCACTGAAGCTTTCTTT. This gives the protein CASSADRGRLTEAFF.

The rearrangement links TRBV6-5 to TRBJ2-1, with D possibly TRBD2 on 5 matching bases. The CDR3 has 15 amino acids. V was pared by 2 bases and J by 2 bases, with 10 bases between. The germline V gene has CDR1 MNHEY and CDR2 SVGAGI. This chain's CDR3 is CASSYDRGTYNEQFF. In DNA form, the CDR3 reads TGTGCCAGCAGTTACGATCGGGGAACCTACAATGAGCAGTTCTTC.

V gene TRBV28 combines with J gene TRBJ1-1; 9 nucleotides agree with TRBD1. This CDR3 has 15 amino acids. Germline CDR1 MDHEN, CDR2 SYDVKM. The trim removed 2 bases at V and 2 bases at J, leaving 3 bases unmatched. In DNA form, the CDR3 reads TGTGCCAGCAGTTTAATAACAGGGGGCAACACTGAAGCTTTCTTT. Translated: CASSLITGGNTEAFF.

The chain uses TRBV19 and TRBJ2-1, with TRBD2 as a possible D gene (7 bases). Trimming cost V 2 bases and J 2 bases, with 13 bases left between them. The CDR3 loop spans 16 amino acids. The germline CDR1 and CDR2 sequences are LNHDA and SQIVND (reference sequence). CDR3 DNA sequence: TGTGCCAGTAGTATAAAGGGGGGGCCGACCTACAATGAGCAGTTCTTC. This sequence encodes CASSIKGGPTYNEQFF. The full variable domain, with the rest looked up from reference TRBV19 and TRBJ2-1, is DGGITQSPKYLFRKEGQNVTLSCEQNLNHDAMYWYRQDPGQGLRLIYYSQIVNDFQKGDIAEGYSVSREKKESFPLTVTSAQKNPTAFYLCASSIKGGPTYNEQFFGPGTRLTVL.

This clone turned up a few times. This rearrangement joins TRBV13 to TRBJ1-1; D is unresolved. CDR1 and CDR2 from the germline V gene are PRHDT and FYEKMQ (reference sequence). Trimming took 3 bases from V and 1 from J, leaving 6 bases between them. The CDR3 covers 13 residues. The CDR3 loop reads CASSLSPNTEAFF. As DNA, the CDR3 is TGTGCCAGCAGCTTGAGCCCGAACACTGAAGCTTTCTTT.